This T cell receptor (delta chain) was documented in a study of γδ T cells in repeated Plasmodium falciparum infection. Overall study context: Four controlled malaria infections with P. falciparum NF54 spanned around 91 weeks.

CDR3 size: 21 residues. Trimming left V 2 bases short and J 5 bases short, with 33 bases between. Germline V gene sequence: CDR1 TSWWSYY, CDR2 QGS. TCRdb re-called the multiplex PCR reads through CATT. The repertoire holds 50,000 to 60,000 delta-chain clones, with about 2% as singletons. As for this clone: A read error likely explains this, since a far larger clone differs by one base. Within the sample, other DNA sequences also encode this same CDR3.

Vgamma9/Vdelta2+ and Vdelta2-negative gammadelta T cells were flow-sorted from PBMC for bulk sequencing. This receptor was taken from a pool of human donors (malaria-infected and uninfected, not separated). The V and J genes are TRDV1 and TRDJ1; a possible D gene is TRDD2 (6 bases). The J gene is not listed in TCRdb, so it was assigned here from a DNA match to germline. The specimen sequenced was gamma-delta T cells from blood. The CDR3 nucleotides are TGTGCTCTTGGGGAAAAAGTCCCTTACTTCCTTCTTGGACCCTCGGGGGATAAACTCATCTTT. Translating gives CALGEKVPYFLLGPSGDKLIF.